Detailed here is one T cell receptor gamma chain. What it binds is unknown. This sample includes further DNA sequences coding for the same CDR3. After alphabeta T cell depletion, CD3+ Vdelta1+ Vdelta2- thymocytes were sorted. The germline gives CDR1 VTNTFY, CDR2 YDVSTARD (reference sequence). J was trimmed by 6 bases and V by 0 bases; bases with no gene match: 8. The CDR3 extends over 14 amino acids. These data originate in a study of Vδ1+ human thymocytes. Study results and caveats: TRG sequences recurred across donors, whereas TRD sequences stayed essentially private. Thymic TRG and TRD repertoires appeared highly polyclonal, with Gaussian CDR3 length distributions.

Extracted RNA was reverse transcribed into cDNA. Pooled V-gene forward primers with one constant-region reverse primer generated the CDR3 amplicons by multiplex PCR. TCRdb called clones from the multiplex PCR reads again using CATT. Among tens of thousands of gamma-chain clones listed, around 20% were seen once. The chain has TRGV3 and TRGJ1 or TRGJ2. This TCR was recovered from a girl under three years old who had congenital heart surgery. Sequencing used Vdelta1+ gamma-delta thymocytes from the thymus. Documented subset: FACS-sorted CD3+ TCRalphabeta- TCRVdelta1+ TCRVdelta2- thymocytes. The CDR3 nucleotides are TGTGCCACCTGGGACAGGCGGTCGGGTTATAAGAAACTCTTT. It translates to CATWDRRSGYKKLF.